This T cell receptor (beta chain) comes out of a study of blood T cell repertoires in COVID-19. Study at large: The United States, Italy and Spain were the sources of the acute and convalescent COVID-19 samples.

Germline V gives CDR1 SGHAT, CDR2 FQNNGV. Trimming pared 0 bases from V and 6 bases from J, leaving 8 bases between. This CDR3 is built from 13 residues. Enrolled through a virtual design, the participants were between roughly 18 and 95 years of age and came from fewer than 30 US areas. Clinical histories supplied by participants themselves formed the basis of cohort assignment. Profiled with immunoSEQ multiplex PCR; TCRdb holds only in-frame clones, not every one. Among roughly 170,000 clones listed, approximately 82% were seen once. The sequencing input was PBMCs or T cells enriched from blood (not recorded which). The chain couples TRBV11-2 to TRBJ1-1, with D uncertain. The clonotype comes from a woman aged 50 to 60 who had recovered from COVID-19. The CDR3, as DNA: TGTGCCAGCAGCTTAGAGGTCAGCGCTGAAGCTTTCTTT. Residues: CASSLEVSAEAFF. Full variable domain (missing parts from reference TRBV11-2 and TRBJ1-1): EAGVAQSPRYKIIEKRQSVAFWCNPISGHATLYWYQQILGQGPKLLIQFQNNGVVDDSQLPKDRFSAERLKGVDSTLKIQPAKLEDSAVYLCASSLEVSAEAFFGQGTRLTVV.